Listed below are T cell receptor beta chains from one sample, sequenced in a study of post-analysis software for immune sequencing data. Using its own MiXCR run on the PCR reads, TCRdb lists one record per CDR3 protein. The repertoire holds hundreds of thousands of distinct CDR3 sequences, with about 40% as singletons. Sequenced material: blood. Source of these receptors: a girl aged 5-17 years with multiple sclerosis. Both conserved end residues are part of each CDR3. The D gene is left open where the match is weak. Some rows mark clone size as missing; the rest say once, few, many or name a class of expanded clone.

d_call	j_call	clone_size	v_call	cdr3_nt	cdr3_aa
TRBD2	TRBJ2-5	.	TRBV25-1	TGTGCCAGCAGTGAGCAGGGTAGCGGGGGCGAGACCCAGTACTTC	CASSEQGSGGETQYF
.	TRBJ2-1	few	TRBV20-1	TGCAGTGTTGACGAGAAGGGCTACAATGAGCAGTTCTTC	CSVDEKGYNEQFF
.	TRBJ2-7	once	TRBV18	TGTGCCAGCTCATCACAACTGAAATACGAGCAGTACTTC	CASSSQLKYEQYF
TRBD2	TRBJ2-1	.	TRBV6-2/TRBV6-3	TGTGCCAGCAGTCCCCTTAGAGGACTAGCGGGGGGCTACAATGAGCAGTTCTTC	CASSPLRGLAGGYNEQFF
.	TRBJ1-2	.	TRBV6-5	TGTGCCAGCAGTTCAGATGGGTACTATGGCTACACCTTC	CASSSDGYYGYTF
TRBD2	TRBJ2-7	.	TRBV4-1	TGCGCCAGCAGCCAAGTCTCGGCTAGCGGGACATACGAGCAGTACTTC	CASSQVSASGTYEQYF
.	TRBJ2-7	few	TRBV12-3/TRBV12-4	TGTGCCAGCAGGATTTTTGGACTCTCCGAGCAGTACTTC	CASRIFGLSEQYF
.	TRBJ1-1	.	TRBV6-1	TGTGCCAGCAGACTAGAACGCTCCGCGGACCATTTAGGCACTGAAGCTTTCTTT	CASRLERSADHLGTEAFF
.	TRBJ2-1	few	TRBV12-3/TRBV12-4	TGTGCCAGCAGTATTACAGGAGCCTACAATGAGCAGTTCTTC	CASSITGAYNEQFF
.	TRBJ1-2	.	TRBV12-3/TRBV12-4	TGTGCCAGCAGCCGTCACCGAGCTAACTATGGCTACACCTTC	CASSRHRANYGYTF
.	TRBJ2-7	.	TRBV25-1	TGTGCCAGCAGTGGGCAGGGCGGCTCCTACGAGCAGTACTTC	CASSGQGGSYEQYF
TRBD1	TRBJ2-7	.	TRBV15	TGTGCCACCAGCAGAGCCGGGACAGGGGGCTACGAGCAGTACTTC	CATSRAGTGGYEQYF
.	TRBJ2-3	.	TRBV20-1	TGCAGTGCTAGAGACCCAGCAGGAGTTGATACGCAGTATTTT	CSARDPAGVDTQYF
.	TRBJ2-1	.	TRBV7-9	TGTGCCAGCAGCCCCGCGGGGATTCCCATCAATGAGCAGTTCTTC	CASSPAGIPINEQFF
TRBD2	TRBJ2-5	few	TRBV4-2	TGTGCCAGCAGCCAAGCAGTCAGCGGGAGGATTGGGGAGACCCAGTACTTC	CASSQAVSGRIGETQYF
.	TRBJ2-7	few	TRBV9	TGTGCCAGCAGCGTAGGTCAGCTCTCCTACGAGCAGTACTTC	CASSVGQLSYEQYF
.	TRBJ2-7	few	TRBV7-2	TGTGCCAGCAGCTTAGCCTTGGCGGATGAGCAGTACTTC	CASSLALADEQYF
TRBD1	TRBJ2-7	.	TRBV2	TGTGCCAGCAGTGTTGACAGGGGGTTCGACGAGCAGTACTTC	CASSVDRGFDEQYF
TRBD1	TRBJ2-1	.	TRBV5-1	TGCGCCAGCCATCTCTCACAGGGGGCGCAAAGTGAGCAGTTCTTC	CASHLSQGAQSEQFF
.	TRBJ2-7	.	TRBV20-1	TGCAGTGCTAGAGATCCAGGAACCTACGAGCAGTACTTC	CSARDPGTYEQYF
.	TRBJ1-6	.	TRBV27	TGTGCCAGCAGCCTAACGGACTCCTATAATTCACCCCTCCACTTT	CASSLTDSYNSPLHF
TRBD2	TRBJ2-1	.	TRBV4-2	TGTGCCAGCAGCCAAGACGCGGGGGTCAATGAGCAGTTCTTC	CASSQDAGVNEQFF
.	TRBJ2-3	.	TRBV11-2	TGTGCCAGCAGCTTGACGGGCCTATTCACAGATACGCAGTATTTT	CASSLTGLFTDTQYF
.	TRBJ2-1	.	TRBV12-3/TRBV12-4	TGTGCCAGCAGTATTAGAGTTGTCCCGGAGCAGTTCTTC	CASSIRVVPEQFF
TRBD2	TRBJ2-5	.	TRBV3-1	TGTGCCAGCAGCCCGGGGGGGACGATCGGGTACCAAGAGACCCAGTACTTC	CASSPGGTIGYQETQYF
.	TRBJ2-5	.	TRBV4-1	TGCGCCAGCAGCCACCTACAGGGGCGGGGGAAAGAGACCCAGTACTTC	CASSHLQGRGKETQYF
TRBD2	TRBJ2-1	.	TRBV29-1	TGCAGCGTTCCCTTTCGGGGGGGTACCAATGAGCAGTTCTTC	CSVPFRGGTNEQFF
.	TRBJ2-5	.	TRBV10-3	TGTGCCATCAGCCCCCCGGGGGAAGAGACCCAGTACTTC	CAISPPGEETQYF
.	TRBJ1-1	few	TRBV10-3	TGTGCCATCAGGATATCGGACAGCAGCACTGAAGCTTTCTTT	CAIRISDSSTEAFF
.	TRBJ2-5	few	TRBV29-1	TGCAGCGTTGATCTTGGTGGTGGTGAGACCCAGTACTTC	CSVDLGGGETQYF
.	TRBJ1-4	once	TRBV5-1	TGCGCCAGCAGCACCTACGGGACTAATGAAAAACTGTTTTTT	CASSTYGTNEKLFF
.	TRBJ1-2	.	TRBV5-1	TGCGCCAGCAGCTTGGCTCGTATGTCTCATGGCTACACCTTC	CASSLARMSHGYTF
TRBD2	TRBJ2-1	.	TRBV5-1	TGCGCCAGCAGCTTGAGCGTTGGGCTAGCGGGAATTGAGCAGTTCTTC	CASSLSVGLAGIEQFF
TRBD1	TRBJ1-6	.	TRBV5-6	TGTGCCAGCAGAGGGACAGGGGGACATTCACCCCTCCACTTT	CASRGTGGHSPLHF
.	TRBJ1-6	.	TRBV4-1	TGCGCCAGCAGCCCCCCCCTGGGGTTGAGCTCCTATAATTCACCCCTCCACTTT	CASSPPLGLSSYNSPLHF
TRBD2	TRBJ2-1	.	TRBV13	TGTGCCAGCACCTGGTTGGGGGAGGGCCTGTACAATGAGCAGTTCTTC	CASTWLGEGLYNEQFF
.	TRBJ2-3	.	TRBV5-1	TGCGCCAGCAGCGTCCTTTCCTGGGGGAGCCCAGATACGCAGTATTTT	CASSVLSWGSPDTQYF
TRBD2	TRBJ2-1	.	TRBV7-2	TGTGCCAGCAGCATCGCCGGGACTAGCGGGGGGGCAGGCTACAATGAGCAGTTCTTC	CASSIAGTSGGAGYNEQFF
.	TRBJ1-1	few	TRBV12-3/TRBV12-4	TGTGCCAGCAGTGCCCTGAAAAGAAACACTGAAGCTTTCTTT	CASSALKRNTEAFF
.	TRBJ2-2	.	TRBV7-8	TGTGCCAGCAGCTTAAATAGTCCGCCAGCCGGGGAGCTGTTTTTT	CASSLNSPPAGELFF
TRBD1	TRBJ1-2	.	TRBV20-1	TGCAGTGTCCCGGAGGGACAGGGTTATGGCTACACCTTC	CSVPEGQGYGYTF
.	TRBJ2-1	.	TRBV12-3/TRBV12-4	TGTGCCAGCAGTCCTGGCCCCCGAAGAGGGTCCCACAATGAGCAGTTCTTC	CASSPGPRRGSHNEQFF
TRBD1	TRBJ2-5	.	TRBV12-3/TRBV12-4	TGTGCCAGCAGCACGACAGGGACGGAAGAGACCCAGTACTTC	CASSTTGTEETQYF
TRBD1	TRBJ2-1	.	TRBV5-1	TGCGCCAGCAGCTGGCGGGACAGGGACCATGAGCAGTTCTTC	CASSWRDRDHEQFF
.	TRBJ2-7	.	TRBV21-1	TGTGCCAGCAGCAAAAAAATGGGTCGAGGACAGGGGGGCCACGAGCAGTACTTC	CASSKKMGRGQGGHEQYF
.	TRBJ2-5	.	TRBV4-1	TGCGCCAGCAGCCGAAGTGGAGGGGGGCGCCAAGAGACCCAGTACTTC	CASSRSGGGRQETQYF